This entry is about one T cell receptor beta chain. Germline V gives CDR1 LGHNA, CDR2 YSLEER. V gave up 1 base and J gave up 12 bases, with 12 bases separating them. This CDR3 contains 13 residues. Original handling: Reference gene primers were amplified, and this amplification served to estimate nucleated cell counts. TCRdb's table, derived via immunoSEQ multiplex PCR, lists solely in-frame clones and lacks some. V and J calls and clone size are copied from that table; D and trimming were computed from the DNA. The sample holds roughly 180,000 clones, about three quarters seen once. The data derive from a study of blood T cell repertoires in COVID-19. The wider study: Italy, Spain and the United States were the sources of the convalescent and acute COVID-19 samples. In each case, the material was cDNA or gDNA derived from T cells, B-cell-depleted T cells, or PBMCs.

The sequence was collected from a woman aged 45 to 65 with active or convalescent COVID-19. The rearrangement links TRBV4-3 to TRBJ1-4; D is undetermined. The sequenced sample consisted of peripheral blood. CDR3 sequence: CASSQVRGVELFF. CDR3 nucleotide sequence: TGCGCCAGCAGCCAAGTGCGGGGTGTGGAACTGTTTTTT.